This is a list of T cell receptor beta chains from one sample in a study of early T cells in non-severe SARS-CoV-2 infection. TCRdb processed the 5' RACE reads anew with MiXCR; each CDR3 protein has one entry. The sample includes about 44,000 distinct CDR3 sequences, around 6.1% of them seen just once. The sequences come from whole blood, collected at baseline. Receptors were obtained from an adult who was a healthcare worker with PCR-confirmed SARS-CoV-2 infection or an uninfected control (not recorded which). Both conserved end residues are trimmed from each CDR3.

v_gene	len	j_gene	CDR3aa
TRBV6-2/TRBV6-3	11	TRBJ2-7	ASRERGGTSEY
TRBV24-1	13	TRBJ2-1	ATSFESRGIYEQF
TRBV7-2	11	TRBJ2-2	ASSSRDPGELF
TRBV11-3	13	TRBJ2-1	ASSLRQGNYNEQF
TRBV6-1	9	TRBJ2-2	ASSLAGELF
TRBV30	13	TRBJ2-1	AWSFLAGGLGEQF
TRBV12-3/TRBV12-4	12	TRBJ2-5	ASSFASAKETQY
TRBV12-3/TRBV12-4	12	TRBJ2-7	ASRGGQGPYEQY
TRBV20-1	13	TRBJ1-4	SALDGGGHLRKLF
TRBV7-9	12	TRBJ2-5	ASSLASGPETQY
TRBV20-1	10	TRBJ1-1	SATNDRREAF
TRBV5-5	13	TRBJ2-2	ASSPGDYVTGELF
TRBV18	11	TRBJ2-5	ASSATTQETQY
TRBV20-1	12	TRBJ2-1	SARVLTSGGEQF
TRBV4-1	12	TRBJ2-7	ASSQDSPRDEQY
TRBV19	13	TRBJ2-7	ASSIQGAPVYEQY
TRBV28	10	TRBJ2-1	ASSLIINEQF
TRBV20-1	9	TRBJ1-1	SAPAPTEAF
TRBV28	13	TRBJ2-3	ASTLLGTGTDTQY
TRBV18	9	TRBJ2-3	ASSSTDTQY
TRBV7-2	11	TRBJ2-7	ASSLGVSYEQY
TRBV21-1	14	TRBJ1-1	ASSKVPLPAPRRGF
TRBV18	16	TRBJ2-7	ASSPFSTSGISSYEQY
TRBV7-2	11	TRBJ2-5	ASSPRGQETQY
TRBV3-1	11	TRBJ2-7	ASSQDFPHEQY
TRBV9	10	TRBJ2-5	ASSVAEETQY
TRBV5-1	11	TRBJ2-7	ASSSGAVYEQY
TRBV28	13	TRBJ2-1	ASTPFRSGRNEQF
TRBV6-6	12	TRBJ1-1	ASRTGGTSGEAF
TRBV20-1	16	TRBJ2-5	SATVSGLAGGRQETQY
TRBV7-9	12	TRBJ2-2	ATRVLSNTGELF
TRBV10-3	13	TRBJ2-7	AISESGRGDSEQY
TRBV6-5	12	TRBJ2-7	ASSYSEGAYEQY
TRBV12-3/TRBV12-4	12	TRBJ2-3	ASSWGQGRDTQY
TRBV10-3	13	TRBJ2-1	AIGKAGGPLDEQF